This T cell receptor beta chain originates from a study of blood T cell repertoires in COVID-19. Study as a whole: Collection of acute and convalescent COVID-19 samples took place in the United States, Italy and Spain. Sources were T cells, B-cell-depleted T cells, or PBMCs; the material itself was cDNA or gDNA.

In the study's own analysis: Cell counts per sample came from amplifying reference gene primers. The assay was immunoSEQ multiplex PCR, and TCRdb's table has in-frame clones only and misses some. V and J calls and clone size follow that table, whereas D and trimming were derived from the DNA. The table includes 250,000 to 300,000 clones, approximately 86% detected once. The length of the CDR3 is 17 residues. The V gene lost 0 bases and the J gene lost 0 bases, with 14 bases spanning the gap. Germline V gene data show CDR1 as LGHDT and CDR2 as YNNKEL (reference sequence). This TCR was sampled from a man aged 25 to 40 with active or convalescent COVID-19. Material for sequencing was peripheral blood. The J gene is TRBJ1-2, the V gene TRBV3-1 (or the pseudogene TRBV3-2); D gene ambiguous. The CDR3 region is CASSQDLTADPNYGYTF. In nucleotides, the CDR3 is TGTGCCAGCAGCCAAGACCTAACAGCCGATCCTAACTATGGCTACACCTTC.